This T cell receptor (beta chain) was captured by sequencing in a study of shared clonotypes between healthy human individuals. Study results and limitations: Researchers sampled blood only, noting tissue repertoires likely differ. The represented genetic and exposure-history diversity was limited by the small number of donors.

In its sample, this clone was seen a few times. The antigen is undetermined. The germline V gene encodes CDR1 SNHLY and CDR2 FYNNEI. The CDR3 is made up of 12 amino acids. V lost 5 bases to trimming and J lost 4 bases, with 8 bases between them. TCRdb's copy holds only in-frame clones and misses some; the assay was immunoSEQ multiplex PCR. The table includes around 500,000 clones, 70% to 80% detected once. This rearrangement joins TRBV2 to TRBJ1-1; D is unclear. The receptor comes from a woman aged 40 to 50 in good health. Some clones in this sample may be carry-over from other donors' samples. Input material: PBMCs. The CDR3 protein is CASSLWGTEAFF. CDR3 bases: TGTGCCAGCAGTCTATGGGGCACTGAAGCTTTCTTT.